This TCR beta chain was recovered during a study of blood T cell repertoires in COVID-19. At the level of the study: From the United States, Italy and Spain came samples of acute and convalescent COVID-19. PBMCs, B-cell-depleted T cells, or T cells provided the cDNA or gDNA that made up the material.

This CDR3 contains 14 residues. The germline V gene has CDR1 MDHEN and CDR2 SYDVKM. The V and J ends lost 7 bases and 2 bases respectively, with 14 bases between them. The table came from immunoSEQ multiplex PCR; TCRdb's copy has only in-frame clones and leaves some out. This table has about 74,000 clones, around 90% appearing once. The chain combines TRBV28 with TRBJ2-5; tentatively, D is TRBD1 (5 bases). The source of this sequence is a woman aged 45-65 years in a cohort sampled during active COVID-19. The sequenced sample consisted of peripheral blood. The CDR3 spells CASTLQGNQETQYF. The CDR3 nucleotides read TGTGCCAGCACTCTTCAGGGTAATCAAGAGACCCAGTACTTC.